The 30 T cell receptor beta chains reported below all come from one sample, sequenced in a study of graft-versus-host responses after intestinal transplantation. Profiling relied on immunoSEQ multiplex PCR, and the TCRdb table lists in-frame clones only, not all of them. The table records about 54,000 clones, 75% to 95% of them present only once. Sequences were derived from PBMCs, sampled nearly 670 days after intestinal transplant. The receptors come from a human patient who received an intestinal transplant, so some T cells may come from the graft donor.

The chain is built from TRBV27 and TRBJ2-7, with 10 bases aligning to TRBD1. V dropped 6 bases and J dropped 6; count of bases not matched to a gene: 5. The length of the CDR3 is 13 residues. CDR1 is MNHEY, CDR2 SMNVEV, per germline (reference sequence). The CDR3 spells CASRTGGIVEQYF. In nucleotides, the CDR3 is TGTGCCAGCAGGACAGGGGGCATTGTCGAGCAGTACTTC.

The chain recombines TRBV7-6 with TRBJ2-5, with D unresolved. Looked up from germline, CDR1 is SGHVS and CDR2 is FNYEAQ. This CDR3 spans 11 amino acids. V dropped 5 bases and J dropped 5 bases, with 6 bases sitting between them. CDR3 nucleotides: TGTGCCAGCAGCCCGAGGGAGACCCAGTACTTC. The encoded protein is CASSPRETQYF. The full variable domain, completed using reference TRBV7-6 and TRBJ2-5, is GAGVSQSPRYKVTKRGQDVALRCDPISGHVSLYWYRQALGQGPEFLTYFNYEAQQDKSGLPNDRFSAERPEGSISTLTIQRTEQRDSAMYRCASSPRETQYFGPGTRLLVL.

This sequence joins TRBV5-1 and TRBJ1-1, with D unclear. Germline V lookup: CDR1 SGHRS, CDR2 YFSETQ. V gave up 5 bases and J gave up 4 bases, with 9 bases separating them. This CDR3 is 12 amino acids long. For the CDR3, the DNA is TGCGCCAGCAGTTTTGTCGGCACTGAAGCTTTCTTT. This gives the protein CASSFVGTEAFF.

CDR3 DNA: TGTGCCAGCAGCCAATCGTCCGGACAGACCCAGTACTTC. Translation: CASSQSSGQTQYF. This chain links TRBV14 with TRBJ2-5, with D hard to call. The CDR3 has 13 residues. V lost 2 bases to trimming and J lost 6 bases, with 10 bases between them. Germline V lookup: CDR1 SGHDN, CDR2 FVKESK.

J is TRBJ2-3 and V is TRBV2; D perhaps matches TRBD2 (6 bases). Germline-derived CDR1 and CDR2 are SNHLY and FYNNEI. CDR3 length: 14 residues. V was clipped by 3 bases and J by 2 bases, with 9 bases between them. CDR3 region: CASSETSTTDTQYF. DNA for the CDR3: TGTGCCAGCAGTGAGACTAGTACCACAGATACGCAGTATTTT.

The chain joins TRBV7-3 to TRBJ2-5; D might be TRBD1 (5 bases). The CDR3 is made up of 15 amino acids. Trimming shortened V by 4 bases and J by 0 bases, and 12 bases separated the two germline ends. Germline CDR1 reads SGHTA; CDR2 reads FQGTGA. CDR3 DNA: TGTGCCAGCAGCTCCTGGGGCTACAACCAAGAGACCCAGTACTTC. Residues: CASSSWGYNQETQYF.

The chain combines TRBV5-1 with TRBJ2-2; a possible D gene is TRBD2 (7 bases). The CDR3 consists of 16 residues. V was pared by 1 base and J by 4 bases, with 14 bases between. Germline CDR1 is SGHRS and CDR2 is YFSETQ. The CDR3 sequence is CASSLRRGQVTGELFF. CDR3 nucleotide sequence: TGCGCCAGCAGCTTGAGGCGGGGGCAGGTCACCGGGGAGCTGTTTTTT.

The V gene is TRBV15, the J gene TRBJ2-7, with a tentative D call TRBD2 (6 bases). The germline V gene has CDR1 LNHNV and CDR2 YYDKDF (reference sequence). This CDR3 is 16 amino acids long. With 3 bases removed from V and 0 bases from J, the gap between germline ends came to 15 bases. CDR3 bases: TGTGCCACCAGCAGTTACGGGACTGCTTTCTCCTACGAGCAGTACTTC. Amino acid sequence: CATSSYGTAFSYEQYF.

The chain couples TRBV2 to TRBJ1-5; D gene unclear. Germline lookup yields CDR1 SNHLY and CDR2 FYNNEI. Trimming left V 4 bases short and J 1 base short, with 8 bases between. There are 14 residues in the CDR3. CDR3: CASSVLKSNQPQHF. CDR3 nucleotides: TGTGCCAGCAGTGTTTTAAAAAGCAATCAGCCCCAGCATTTT.

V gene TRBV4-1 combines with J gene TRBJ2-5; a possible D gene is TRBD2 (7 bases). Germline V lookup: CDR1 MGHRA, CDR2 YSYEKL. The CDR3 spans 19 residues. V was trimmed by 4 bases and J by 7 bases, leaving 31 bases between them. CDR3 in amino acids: CASSPLLDWRGPAKRTQYF. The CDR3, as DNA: TGCGCCAGCAGCCCCTTACTCGACTGGCGGGGGCCAGCTAAGAGGACCCAGTACTTC.

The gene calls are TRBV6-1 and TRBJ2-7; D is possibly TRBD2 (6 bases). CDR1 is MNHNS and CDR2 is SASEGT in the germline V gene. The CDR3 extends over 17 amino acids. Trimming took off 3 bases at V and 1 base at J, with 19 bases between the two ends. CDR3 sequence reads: CASSEQPPGLRSYEQYF. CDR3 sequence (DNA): TGTGCCAGCAGTGAGCAACCACCGGGACTGAGGTCCTACGAGCAGTACTTC.

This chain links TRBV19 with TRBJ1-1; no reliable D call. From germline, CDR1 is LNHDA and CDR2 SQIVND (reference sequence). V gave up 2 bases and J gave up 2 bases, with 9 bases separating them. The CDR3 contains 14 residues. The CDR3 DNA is TGTGCCAGTAGTATAAGCAGAAGTAACACTGAAGCTTTCTTT. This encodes CASSISRSNTEAFF.

Here the CDR3 reads CASSLPGGGSGNTIYF. DNA for the CDR3: TGTGCCAGCAGCCTCCCCGGGGGGGGGTCTGGAAACACCATATATTTT. The rearrangement joins TRBV7-8 to TRBJ1-3, with D possibly matching TRBD1 (5 bases). Germline V gene lookup returns CDR1 SGHVS and CDR2 FQNEAQ. The CDR3 covers 16 residues. Trimming cost V 5 bases and J 1 base, with 15 bases left between them.

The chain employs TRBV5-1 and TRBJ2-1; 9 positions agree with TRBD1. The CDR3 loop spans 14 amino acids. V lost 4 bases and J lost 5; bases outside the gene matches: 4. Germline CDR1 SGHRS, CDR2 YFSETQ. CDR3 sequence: CASSHGTGNNEQFF. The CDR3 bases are TGCGCCAGCAGCCACGGGACAGGGAACAATGAGCAGTTCTTC.

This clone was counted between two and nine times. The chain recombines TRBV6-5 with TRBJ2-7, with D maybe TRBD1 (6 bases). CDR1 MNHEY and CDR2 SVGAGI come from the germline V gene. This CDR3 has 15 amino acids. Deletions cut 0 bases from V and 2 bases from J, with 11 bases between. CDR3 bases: TGTGCCAGCAGTTACTCGATCACAGGGACCTACGAGCAGTACTTC. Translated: CASSYSITGTYEQYF.

The CDR3 DNA reads as TGTGCCAGCGACGCCAGGGACACCGGGGAGCTGTTTTTT. This encodes CASDARDTGELFF. The chain uses TRBV4-2 and TRBJ2-2; weak D call: TRBD1 (5 bases). Deletions cut 8 bases from V and 3 bases from J, with 10 bases between. Germline CDR1 is LGHNA and CDR2 is YNFKEQ. CDR3 length: 13 residues.

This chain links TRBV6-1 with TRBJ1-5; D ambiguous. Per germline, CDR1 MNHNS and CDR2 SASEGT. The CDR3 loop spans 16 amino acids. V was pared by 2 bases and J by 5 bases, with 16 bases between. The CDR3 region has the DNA TGTGCCAGCAGTGAATCTGGCACTTCCTTTTATCAGCCCCAGCATTTT. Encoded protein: CASSESGTSFYQPQHF.

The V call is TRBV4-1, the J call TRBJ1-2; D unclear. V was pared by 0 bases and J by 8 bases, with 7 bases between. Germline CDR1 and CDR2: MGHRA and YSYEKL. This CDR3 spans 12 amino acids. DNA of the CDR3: TGCGCCAGCAGCCAAGATCTGGACGGCTACACCTTC. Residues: CASSQDLDGYTF.

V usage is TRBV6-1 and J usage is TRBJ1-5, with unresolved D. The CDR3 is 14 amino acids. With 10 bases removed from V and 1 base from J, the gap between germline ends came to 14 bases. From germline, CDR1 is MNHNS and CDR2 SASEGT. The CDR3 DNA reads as TGTGCCACCCAGACCTGGGGAAGCAATCAGCCCCAGCATTTT. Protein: CATQTWGSNQPQHF.

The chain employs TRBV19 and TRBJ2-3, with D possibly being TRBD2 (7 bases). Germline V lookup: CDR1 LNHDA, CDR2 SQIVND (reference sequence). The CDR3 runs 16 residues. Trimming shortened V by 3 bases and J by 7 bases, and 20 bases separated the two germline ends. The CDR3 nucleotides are TGTGCCAGTAGTATTAGAGGGGGGGGAGGGAAAAATACGCAGTATTTT. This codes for CASSIRGGGGKNTQYF.

CDR3 residues: CASRLAGGREQYF. CDR3 coding DNA: TGTGCCAGCCGCTTGGCAGGGGGCCGCGAGCAGTACTTC. The V and J genes are TRBV6-8 and TRBJ2-7; the match to TRBD1 covers 8 bases. Germline CDR1 is MNHGY and CDR2 is SAAAGT. The CDR3 is 13 residues long. The V gene end was trimmed by 8 bases and the J gene end by 6 bases; junction bases not matched to a gene: 9.

The CDR3 nucleotides are TGTGCCAGCAGCCCGGGACAGGGTATCACCGGGGAGCTGTTTTTT. The encoded protein is CASSPGQGITGELFF. The V call is TRBV6-5, the J call TRBJ2-2, with 9 bases aligning to TRBD1. Germline trimming cut 6 bases from V and 4 bases from J; bases unmatched to any gene: 6. The CDR3 extends over 15 amino acids. Germline lookup yields CDR1 MNHEY and CDR2 SVGAGI.

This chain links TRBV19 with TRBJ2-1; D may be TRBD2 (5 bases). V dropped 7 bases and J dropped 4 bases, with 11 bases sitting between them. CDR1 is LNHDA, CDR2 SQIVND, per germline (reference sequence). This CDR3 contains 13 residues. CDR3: CASTSGIYNEQFF. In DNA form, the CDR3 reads TGTGCCAGTACCAGCGGAATTTACAATGAGCAGTTCTTC.

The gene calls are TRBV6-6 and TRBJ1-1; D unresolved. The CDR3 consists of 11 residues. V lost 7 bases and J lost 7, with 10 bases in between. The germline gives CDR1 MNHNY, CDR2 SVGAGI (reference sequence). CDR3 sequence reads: CASIDGIEAFF. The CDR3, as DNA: TGTGCCAGCATTGATGGGATTGAAGCTTTCTTT.

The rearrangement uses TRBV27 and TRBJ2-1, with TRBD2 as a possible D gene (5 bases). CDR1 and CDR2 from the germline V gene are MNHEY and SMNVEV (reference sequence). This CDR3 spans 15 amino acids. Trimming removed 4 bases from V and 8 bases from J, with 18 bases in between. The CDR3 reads CASSSLDFWVDEQFF. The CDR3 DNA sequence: TGTGCCAGCAGTTCCCTGGACTTCTGGGTCGATGAGCAGTTCTTC.

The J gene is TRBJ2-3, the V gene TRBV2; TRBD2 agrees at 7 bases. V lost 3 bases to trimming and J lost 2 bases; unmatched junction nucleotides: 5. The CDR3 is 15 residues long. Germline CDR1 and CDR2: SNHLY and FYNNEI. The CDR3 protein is CASSDAGGNTDTQYF. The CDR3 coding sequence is TGTGCCAGCAGTGATGCCGGGGGGAACACAGATACGCAGTATTTT.

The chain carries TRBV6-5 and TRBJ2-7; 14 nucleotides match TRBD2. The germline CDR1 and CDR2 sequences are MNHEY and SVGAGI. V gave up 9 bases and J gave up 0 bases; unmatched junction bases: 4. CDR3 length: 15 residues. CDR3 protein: CASSGTSGGSYEQYF. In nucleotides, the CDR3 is TGTGCCAGTTCCGGGACTAGCGGGGGCTCCTACGAGCAGTACTTC.

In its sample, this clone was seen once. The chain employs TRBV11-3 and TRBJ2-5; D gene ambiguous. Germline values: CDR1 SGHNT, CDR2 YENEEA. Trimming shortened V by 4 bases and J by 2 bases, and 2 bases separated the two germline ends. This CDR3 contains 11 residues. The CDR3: CASSSQETQYF. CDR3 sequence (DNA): TGTGCCAGCAGCTCACAAGAGACCCAGTACTTC. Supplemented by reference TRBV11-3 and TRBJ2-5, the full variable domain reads EAGVVQSPRYKIIEKKQPVAFWCNPISGHNTLYWYLQNLGQGPELLIRYENEEAVDDSQLPKDRFSAERLKGVDSTLKIQPAELGDSAVYLCASSSQETQYFGPGTRLLVL.

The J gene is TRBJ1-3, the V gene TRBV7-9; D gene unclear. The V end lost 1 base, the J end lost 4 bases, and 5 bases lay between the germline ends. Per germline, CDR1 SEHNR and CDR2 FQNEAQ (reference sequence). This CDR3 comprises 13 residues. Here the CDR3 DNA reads TGTGCCAGCAGCTTAGGGCCCGGAAACACCATATATTTT. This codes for CASSLGPGNTIYF.

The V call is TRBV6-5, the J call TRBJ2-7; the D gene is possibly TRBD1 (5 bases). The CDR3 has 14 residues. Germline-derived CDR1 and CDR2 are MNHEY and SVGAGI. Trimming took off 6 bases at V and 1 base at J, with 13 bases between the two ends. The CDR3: CASRALTGSYEQYF. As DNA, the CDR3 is TGTGCCAGCAGAGCACTTACAGGTTCCTACGAGCAGTACTTC.